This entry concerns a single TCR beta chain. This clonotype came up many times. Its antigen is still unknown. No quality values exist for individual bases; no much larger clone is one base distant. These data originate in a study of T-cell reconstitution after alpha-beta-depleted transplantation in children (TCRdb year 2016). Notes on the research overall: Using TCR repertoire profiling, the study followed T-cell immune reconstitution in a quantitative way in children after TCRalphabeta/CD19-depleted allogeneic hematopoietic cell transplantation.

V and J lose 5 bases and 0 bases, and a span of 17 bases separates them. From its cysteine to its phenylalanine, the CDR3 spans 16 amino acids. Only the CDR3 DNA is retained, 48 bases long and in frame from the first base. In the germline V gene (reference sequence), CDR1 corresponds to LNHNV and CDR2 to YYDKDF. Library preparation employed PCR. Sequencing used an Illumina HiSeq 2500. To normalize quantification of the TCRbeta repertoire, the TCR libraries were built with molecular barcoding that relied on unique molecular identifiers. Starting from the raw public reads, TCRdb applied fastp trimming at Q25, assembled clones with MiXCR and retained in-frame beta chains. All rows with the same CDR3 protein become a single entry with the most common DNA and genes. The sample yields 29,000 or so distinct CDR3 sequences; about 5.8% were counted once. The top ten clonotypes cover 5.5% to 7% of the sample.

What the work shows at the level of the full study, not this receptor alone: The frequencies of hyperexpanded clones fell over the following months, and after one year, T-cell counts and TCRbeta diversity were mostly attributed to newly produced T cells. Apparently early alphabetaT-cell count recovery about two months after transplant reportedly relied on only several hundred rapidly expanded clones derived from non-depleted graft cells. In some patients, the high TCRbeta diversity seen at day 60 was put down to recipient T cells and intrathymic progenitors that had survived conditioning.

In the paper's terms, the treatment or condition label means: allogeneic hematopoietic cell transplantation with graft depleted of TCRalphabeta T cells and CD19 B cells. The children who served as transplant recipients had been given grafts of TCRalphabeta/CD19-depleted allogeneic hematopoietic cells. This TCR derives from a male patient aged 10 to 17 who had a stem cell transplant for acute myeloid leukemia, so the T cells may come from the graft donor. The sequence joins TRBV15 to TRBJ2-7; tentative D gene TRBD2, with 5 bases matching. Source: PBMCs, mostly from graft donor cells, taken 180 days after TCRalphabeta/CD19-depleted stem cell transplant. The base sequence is TGTGCCACCAGCCCTGGCTTAGCGCATAGCTCCTACGAGCAGTACTTC. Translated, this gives CATSPGLAHSSYEQYF. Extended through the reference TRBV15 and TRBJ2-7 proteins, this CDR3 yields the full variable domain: DAMVIQNPRYQVTQFGKPVTLSCSQTLNHNVMYWYQQKSSQAPKLLFHYYDKDFNNEADTPDNFQSRRPNTSFCFLDIRSPGLGDTAMYLCATSPGLAHSSYEQYFGPGTRLTVT.